The TCR beta chain described here comes from a study of blood T cell repertoires in COVID-19. The participants were between roughly 18 and 100 years old and came from roughly 24 US areas. TCRdb's table, derived via immunoSEQ multiplex PCR, lists solely in-frame clones and lacks some. The repertoire consists of 200,000 to 250,000 clones, with 75% to 90% occurring once and the leading ten covering over 6%. This clonotype was obtained from a woman aged 25 to 45 with acute COVID-19. Sequenced sample: PBMCs or T cells enriched from blood (not recorded which).

The CDR3 coding sequence is TGTGCCAGCAGCTTACGAGGGGGCGATGAAAAACTGTTTTTT. The encoded protein is CASSLRGGDEKLFF. The chain links TRBV11-3 to TRBJ1-4; 7 bases fit TRBD1. The CDR3 covers 14 residues. Germline CDR1 reads SGHNT; CDR2 reads YENEEA. The junction had 3 bases not matched to a gene; V was cut back by 2 bases and J by 6 bases.